One sample yielded the 9 T cell receptor beta chains listed below, sequenced in a study of blood T cell repertoires in COVID-19 (TCRdb year 2020). Libraries were constructed by the immunoSEQ multiplex PCR assay. Drawn from immuneACCESS, this table holds only the in-frame rearrangements with V and J called that TCRdb kept. Clones are partly lost; checked studies trace under half to an unresolved V gene and leave the rest unexplained. This sample comprises around 49,000 clones, around 81% of them detected only once. The ten biggest clones cover around 20% of the sample. Sample: peripheral blood. The receptors here all came from an elderly woman with COVID-19, enrolled during active disease.

This chain uses TRBV23-1 with TRBJ2-6; TRBD1 matches at 7 bases. TRBV23-1 is annotated as an ORF whose role is uncertain. There are 16 residues in the CDR3. J was trimmed by 0 bases and V by 11 bases; bases with no gene match: 10. The CDR3 here is CAGRGLSDSGANVLTF. DNA for the CDR3: TGCGCCGGAAGGGGGCTTTCGGACTCTGGGGCCAACGTCCTGACTTTC.

The chain is built from TRBV6-1 and TRBJ1-3; D possibly corresponds to TRBD1 (5 bases). Trimming left V 4 bases short and J 0 bases short, with 19 bases between. Germline V CDR1 and CDR2: MNHNS, SASEGT. The CDR3 totals 18 residues. The CDR3 is CASSGGGRTFSSGNTIYF. The CDR3, as DNA: TGTGCCAGCAGTGGGGGGGGTAGGACTTTCAGCTCTGGAAACACCATATATTTT.

The chain employs TRBV18 and TRBJ1-1, with TRBD1 matching 12 bases. Trimming at V came to 1 base and at J to 1 base, leaving 7 bases not matched to a gene. Germline V gene sequence: CDR1 KGHSH, CDR2 LQKENI. The CDR3 covers 18 residues. The CDR3 spells CASSPQFGTGGSNTEAFF. CDR3 coding DNA: TGTGCCAGCTCACCACAGTTTGGGACAGGGGGCTCGAACACTGAAGCTTTCTTT.

This clone was observed once. V and J are TRBV27 and TRBJ1-6; D is uncertain. Trimming pared 1 base from V and 7 bases from J, leaving 8 bases between. The length of the CDR3 is 14 residues. Germline V gene sequence: CDR1 MNHEY, CDR2 SMNVEV (reference sequence). The CDR3 DNA reads TGTGCCAGCAGTTTATTGGGCCAAAATTCACCCCTCCACTTT. This codes for CASSLLGQNSPLHF.

This chain links TRBV7-2 with TRBJ1-4; no definite D call. CDR1 and CDR2 (germline): SGHTA, FQGNSA. The length of the CDR3 is 16 residues. V was cut by 5 bases and J by 0 bases, with 13 bases left in between. The CDR3 DNA reads TGTGCCAGCAGCGCCCGGACTCCTGCAACTAATGAAAAACTGTTTTTT. It translates to CASSARTPATNEKLFF.

The chain has TRBV6-6 and TRBJ1-5, with 10 bases matching TRBD1. The V segment lost 4 bases and the J segment 6 bases; nucleotides outside the gene matches: 6. CDR3 length equals 15 residues. The germline gives CDR1 MNHNY, CDR2 SVGAGI (reference sequence). CDR3 sequence reads: CASSSPDRGGQPQHF. For the CDR3, the DNA is TGTGCCAGCAGTTCCCCGGACAGGGGGGGTCAGCCCCAGCATTTT.

V usage is TRBV6-1 and J usage is TRBJ2-7, with D maybe TRBD1 (6 bases). V was cut by 3 bases and J by 4 bases, with 16 bases left in between. The CDR3 is 15 amino acids. Germline CDR1 reads MNHNS; CDR2 reads SASEGT. CDR3 sequence: CASSDVGQGWYEQYF. CDR3 DNA: TGTGCCAGCAGTGATGTGGGCCAGGGGTGGTACGAGCAGTACTTC.

This chain joins TRBV10-3 and TRBJ2-2, with 9 bases matching TRBD1. Germline CDR1 reads ENHRY; CDR2 reads SYGVKD. This CDR3 contains 15 residues. V trimming: 10 bases; J trimming: 6 bases; junction bases outside the gene matches: 12. This chain's CDR3 is CATKTGTGTAGELFF. DNA for the CDR3: TGTGCCACGAAAACCGGGACAGGGACGGCCGGGGAGCTGTTTTTT.

The V gene is TRBV15, the J gene TRBJ1-2; D ambiguous. Germline V gene data show CDR1 as LNHNV and CDR2 as YYDKDF (reference sequence). The CDR3 runs to 14 residues. V gave up 5 bases and J gave up 2 bases, with 12 bases separating them. The CDR3: CATSVRLYNYGYTF. The CDR3 DNA reads as TGTGCCACCAGCGTCCGGTTATACAACTATGGCTACACCTTC.